Listed below are T cell receptor beta chains from one sample, sequenced in a study of control samples from healthy donors and cancer patients. Sequenced by immunoSEQ multiplex PCR; TCRdb stores in-frame clones only, minus some. The table has about 86,000 clones, around nine tenths seen once. What was sequenced was PBMCs. These receptors were taken from a woman aged 45-65 years with colorectal cancer. Each CDR3 is given with its conserved first and last residue. The order of the fields is CDR3 length, D gene, V gene, clone size, J gene, CDR3 protein, CDR3 DNA. A D gene is named only where the DNA matches it firmly. Not every row has a clone size; where given, it reads once, few, many or a size class.

>11|NA|TRBV30|few|TRBJ1-2
CAWSETLGYTF
TGTGCCTGGAGTGAAACCTTGGGCTACACCTTC
>13|NA|TRBV14|few|TRBJ1-2
CASSQGTADGYTF
TGTGCCAGCAGCCAAGGGACAGCAGATGGCTACACCTTC
>12|NA|TRBV12-3/TRBV12-4|NA|TRBJ2-3
CASSFGLSWWYF
TGTGCCAGCAGTTTCGGGTTGAGTTGGTGGTATTTT
>12|NA|TRBV6-5|NA|TRBJ2-5
CASNDGFGAQYF
TGTGCCAGCAACGACGGGTTCGGGGCCCAGTACTTC
>14|TRBD1|TRBV3-1/TRBV3-2|NA|TRBJ1-6
CASSPRQGRSPLHF
TGTGCCAGCAGCCCCCGACAGGGGCGTTCACCCCTCCACTTT
>16|NA|TRBV5-5|NA|TRBJ2-6
CASSLDVHSGANVLTF
TGTGCCAGCAGCTTGGACGTACACTCTGGGGCCAACGTCCTGACTTTC
>15|NA|TRBV7-8|NA|TRBJ2-3
CASSFGGGGTDTQYF
TGTGCCAGCAGCTTCGGCGGAGGGGGCACAGATACGCAGTATTTT
>12|NA|TRBV5-8|NA|TRBJ1-1
CASSRVNTEAFF
TGTGCCAGCAGCCGGGTGAACACTGAAGCTTTCTTT
>14|NA|TRBV4-1|NA|TRBJ1-2
CASSQGPLYYGYTF
TGCGCCAGCAGCCAAGGACCCCTTTACTATGGCTACACCTTC
>14|TRBD1|TRBV9|NA|TRBJ2-3
CASSAGQPRDTQYF
TGTGCCAGCAGCGCGGGACAGCCGAGAGATACGCAGTATTTT
>15|NA|TRBV7-2|NA|TRBJ1-1
CASSLVGGLSTEAFF
TGTGCCAGCAGCTTAGTAGGGGGGCTTTCCACTGAAGCTTTCTTT
>16|NA|TRBV19|NA|TRBJ2-5
CASSKGGLGGQKTQYF
TGTGCCAGTAGTAAGGGGGGACTTGGCGGGCAGAAGACCCAGTACTTC
>16|TRBD2|TRBV18|NA|TRBJ2-2
CASSLLAGDNTGELFF
TGTGCCAGCTCTCTTCTAGCGGGGGATAACACCGGGGAGCTGTTTTTT
>16|TRBD2|TRBV6-2/TRBV6-3|once|TRBJ2-3
CASSPLGLAGGGTQYF
TGTGCCAGCAGTCCCCTCGGACTAGCGGGGGGCGGTACGCAGTATTTT
>12|TRBD1|TRBV2|NA|TRBJ2-2
CASADRTGELFF
TGTGCCAGCGCGGACAGGACCGGGGAGCTGTTTTTT
>15|NA|TRBV3-1/TRBV3-2|NA|TRBJ1-4
CASSQDRASREKLFF
TGTGCCAGCAGCCAAGATAGGGCCAGCCGCGAAAAACTGTTTTTT
>14|NA|TRBV27|NA|TRBJ2-1
CASRVLGSYNEQFF
TGTGCCAGCAGGGTGCTAGGCTCCTACAATGAGCAGTTCTTC
>13|TRBD1|TRBV5-6|NA|TRBJ2-1
CASSLTTGVEQFF
TGTGCCAGCAGTCTTACCACAGGGGTGGAGCAGTTCTTC
>14|NA|TRBV7-2|NA|TRBJ2-5
CASSALGGEETQYF
TGTGCCAGCAGCGCCCTGGGGGGAGAAGAGACCCAGTACTTC
>17|TRBD1|TRBV7-9|few|TRBJ2-6
CASSLGGTGSGANVLTF
TGTGCCAGCAGCTTAGGGGGGACAGGCTCTGGGGCCAACGTCCTGACTTTC
>15|NA|TRBV6-1|NA|TRBJ2-2
CASSDGHFGTGELFF
TGTGCCAGCAGTGATGGACACTTTGGCACCGGGGAGCTGTTTTTT
>13|NA|TRBV2|once|TRBJ2-3
CASSELRADTQYF
TGTGCCAGCAGTGAACTTAGAGCAGATACGCAGTATTTT
>15|NA|TRBV14|NA|TRBJ1-1
CASSQERAANTEAFF
TGTGCCAGCAGCCAAGAAAGGGCCGCGAACACTGAAGCTTTCTTT
>19|TRBD2|TRBV18|NA|TRBJ2-3
CASSPLTGTSGGTADTQYF
TGTGCCAGCTCACCTTTAACCGGGACTAGCGGGGGTACCGCAGATACGCAGTATTTT
>16|TRBD2|TRBV3-1/TRBV3-2|NA|TRBJ2-5
CASTTSGGATQETQYF
TGTGCCAGCACCACTAGCGGGGGGGCCACCCAAGAGACCCAGTACTTC
>14|NA|TRBV6-5|NA|TRBJ2-3
CASTQPQYGDTQYF
TGTGCCAGCACTCAACCTCAATATGGAGATACGCAGTATTTT
>12|NA|TRBV10-2|NA|TRBJ2-5
CASSEIGETQYF
TGCGCCAGCAGTGAAATTGGAGAGACCCAGTACTTC
>15|TRBD1|TRBV7-2|NA|TRBJ1-1
CASSPPGTGVTEAFF
TGTGCCAGCAGCCCCCCGGGGACAGGGGTGACTGAAGCTTTCTTT
>14|TRBD1|TRBV27|NA|TRBJ1-2
CASSLNRGLYGYTF
TGTGCCAGCAGTTTAAACAGGGGCCTCTATGGCTACACCTTC
>15|TRBD1|TRBV28|NA|TRBJ1-4
CASSLQGATNEKLFF
TGTGCCAGCAGTTTACAGGGGGCAACTAATGAAAAACTGTTTTTT
>18|TRBD1|TRBV6-1|large|TRBJ1-2
CASSGDRDRGFGFYGYTF
TGTGCCAGCAGTGGCGACCGGGACAGGGGCTTCGGGTTCTATGGCTACACCTTC
>14|NA|TRBV3-1/TRBV3-2|once|TRBJ2-1
CASSRQNSYNEQFF
TGTGCCAGCAGCCGACAGAACTCCTACAATGAGCAGTTCTTC
>15|NA|TRBV5-1|NA|TRBJ1-1
CASSLSTGRNTEAFF
TGCGCCAGCAGCTTGTCAACAGGGAGGAACACTGAAGCTTTCTTT
>14|NA|TRBV10-2|NA|TRBJ1-2
CASSPQGFNYGYTF
TGCGCCAGCAGTCCCCAGGGATTTAACTATGGCTACACCTTC
>16|TRBD1|TRBV15|once|TRBJ2-5
CATSRDRGTGQETQYF
TGTGCCACCAGCAGAGATCGAGGGACAGGTCAAGAGACCCAGTACTTC